This T cell receptor beta chain was identified during a study of blood T cell repertoires in COVID-19. Study as a whole: COVID-19 samples from acute and convalescent phases originated in the United States, Italy and Spain.

In the authors' workflow: Nucleated cell counts were estimated from reference gene primer amplification. Method: immunoSEQ multiplex PCR; TCRdb's copy keeps in-frame clones and lacks some. That table gives V, J and clone size, and the DNA gave D and trimming. Of about 300,000 clones detected, under 90% appear once; the ten largest clones hold 2.5% to 3%. V dropped 5 bases and J dropped 3 bases, with 10 bases sitting between them. Germline CDR1 is KGHDR and CDR2 is SFDVKD. The CDR3 runs 13 residues. This chain links TRBV24-1 with TRBJ2-7; D gene uncertain. The specimen was PBMCs or T cells enriched from blood (not recorded which). This TCR was sampled from a woman in her 50s who had been exposed to COVID-19. CDR3 region: CATSASTDYEQYF. CDR3 bases: TGTGCCACCAGTGCCTCTACCGACTACGAGCAGTACTTC.